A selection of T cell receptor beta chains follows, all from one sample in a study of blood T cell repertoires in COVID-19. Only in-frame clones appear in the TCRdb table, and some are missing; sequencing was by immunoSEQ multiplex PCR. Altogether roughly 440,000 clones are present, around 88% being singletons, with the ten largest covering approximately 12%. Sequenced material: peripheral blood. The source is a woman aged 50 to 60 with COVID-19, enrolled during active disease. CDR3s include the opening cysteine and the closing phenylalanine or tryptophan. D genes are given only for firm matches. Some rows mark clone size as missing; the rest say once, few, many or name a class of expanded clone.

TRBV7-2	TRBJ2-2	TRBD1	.	CASSHGTGGNTGELFF	TGTGCCAGCAGTCACGGGACAGGGGGGAACACCGGGGAGCTGTTTTTT
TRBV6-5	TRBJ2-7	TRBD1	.	CASNTGTDYEQYF	TGTGCCAGCAACACCGGGACAGACTACGAGCAGTACTTC
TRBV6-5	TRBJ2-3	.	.	CATYPSTRDTQYF	TGTGCCACCTATCCTTCGACTCGAGATACGCAGTATTTT
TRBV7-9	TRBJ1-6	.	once	CASLRGGVESPLHF	TGTGCCAGCTTACGGGGGGGCGTAGAATCACCCCTCCACTTT
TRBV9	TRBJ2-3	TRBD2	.	CASSPTSGGADTQYF	TGTGCCAGCAGCCCGACTAGCGGGGGCGCAGATACGCAGTATTTT
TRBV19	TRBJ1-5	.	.	CASTHPGDGNQPQHF	TGTGCCAGTACCCATCCCGGGGATGGCAATCAGCCCCAGCATTTT
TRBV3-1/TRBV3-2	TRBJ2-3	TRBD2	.	CASSVSGDTDTQYF	TGTGCCAGCAGCGTTAGCGGGGACACAGATACGCAGTATTTT
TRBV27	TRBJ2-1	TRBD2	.	CASSLRGNYNEQFF	TGTGCCAGCAGTTTGCGGGGGAACTACAATGAGCAGTTCTTC
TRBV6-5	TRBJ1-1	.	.	CASMERRDTEAFF	TGTGCCAGCATGGAACGGAGAGACACTGAAGCTTTCTTT
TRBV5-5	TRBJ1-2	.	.	CASSFGDLNYGYTF	TGTGCCAGCAGCTTCGGGGATTTAAACTATGGCTACACCTTC
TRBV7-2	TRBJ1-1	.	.	CASSLGAVYAEAFF	TGTGCCAGCAGCTTAGGTGCGGTCTACGCTGAAGCTTTCTTT
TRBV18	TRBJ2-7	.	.	CASSPAGGTYEQYF	TGTGCCAGCTCTCCCGCCGGGGGTACCTACGAGCAGTACTTC
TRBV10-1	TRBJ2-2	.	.	CASSETWGDTGELFF	TGCGCCAGCAGTGAGACGTGGGGGGATACCGGGGAGCTGTTTTTT
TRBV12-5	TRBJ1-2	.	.	CASGLGQAGTGYTF	TGTGCTAGTGGCCTGGGCCAGGCAGGTACTGGCTACACCTTC
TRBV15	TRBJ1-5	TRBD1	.	CATSISFGTGSQPQHF	TGTGCCACCAGCATTTCCTTCGGGACAGGGAGTCAGCCCCAGCATTTT
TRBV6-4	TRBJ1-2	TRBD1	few	CASRNTGTGGGYTF	TGTGCCAGCAGAAATACCGGGACAGGGGGAGGCTACACCTTC
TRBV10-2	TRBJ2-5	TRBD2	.	CASSQLAGETKETQYF	TGCGCCAGCAGTCAACTAGCGGGGGAGACGAAAGAGACCCAGTACTTC
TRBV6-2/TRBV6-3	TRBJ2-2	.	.	CASSHTGTGELFF	TGTGCCAGCAGCCATACTGGCACCGGGGAGCTGTTTTTT
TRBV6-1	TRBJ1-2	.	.	CASSERGLTSYGYTF	TGTGCCAGCAGTGAAAGGGGCTTAACGTCCTATGGCTACACCTTC
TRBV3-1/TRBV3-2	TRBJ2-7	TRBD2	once	CASSQVGNSGAYEQYF	TGTGCCAGCAGCCAAGTCGGGAATAGCGGGGCTTACGAGCAGTACTTC
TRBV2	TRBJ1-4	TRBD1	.	CARTGTGTEKLFF	TGTGCCAGAACCGGGACAGGGACGGAAAAACTGTTTTTT
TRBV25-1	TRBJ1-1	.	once	CASSEGAGGGTEAFF	TGTGCCAGCAGTGAAGGGGCCGGGGGGGGCACTGAAGCTTTCTTT
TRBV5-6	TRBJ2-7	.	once	CASSFSPSWDTYEQYF	TGTGCCAGCAGCTTTTCTCCATCTTGGGACACCTACGAGCAGTACTTC
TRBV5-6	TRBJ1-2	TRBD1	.	CASSLNRGLDGYTF	TGTGCCAGCAGCCTAAACAGGGGGTTAGACGGCTACACCTTC
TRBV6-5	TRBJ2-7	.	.	CASSPRGVYEQYF	TGTGCCAGCAGTCCTCGGGGAGTCTACGAGCAGTACTTC
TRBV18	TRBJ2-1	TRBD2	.	CASSTLAGKYNEQFF	TGTGCCAGCTCAACACTAGCGGGGAAGTACAATGAGCAGTTCTTC
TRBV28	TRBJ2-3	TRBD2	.	CASTSGGPADTQYF	TGTGCCAGCACCTCGGGGGGGCCGGCAGATACGCAGTATTTT
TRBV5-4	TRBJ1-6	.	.	CASSEGTLMDSPLHF	TGTGCCAGCAGCGAAGGGACTCTAATGGATTCACCCCTCCACTTT
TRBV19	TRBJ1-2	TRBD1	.	CASSRDRGVNYGYTF	TGTGCCAGTAGTCGGGACAGGGGCGTCAACTATGGCTACACCTTC
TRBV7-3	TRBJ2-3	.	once	CASSRWGGVGDTQYF	TGTGCCAGCAGCCGGTGGGGGGGCGTGGGAGATACGCAGTATTTT
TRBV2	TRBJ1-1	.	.	CASSEPTGVYEAFF	TGTGCCAGCAGTGAACCAACAGGCGTTTATGAAGCTTTCTTT
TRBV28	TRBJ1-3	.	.	CASSSPGGPSGNTIYF	TGTGCCAGCAGTTCCCCCGGGGGGCCCTCTGGAAACACCATATATTTT
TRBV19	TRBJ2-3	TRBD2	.	CASSSLAANTDTQYF	TGTGCCTCCTCCTCCCTAGCGGCCAACACAGATACGCAGTATTTT
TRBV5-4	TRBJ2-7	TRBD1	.	CASSGDRQGSSTEQYF	TGTGCCAGCAGCGGGGATCGACAGGGATCCTCTACCGAGCAGTACTTC
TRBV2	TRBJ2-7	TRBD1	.	CASSGTAYEQYF	TGTGCCAGCAGCGGGACAGCCTACGAGCAGTACTTC
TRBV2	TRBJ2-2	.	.	CASSAFFATGELFF	TGTGCCAGCAGCGCCTTTTTCGCGACCGGGGAGCTGTTTTTT
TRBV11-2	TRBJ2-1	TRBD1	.	CASSSFGQGQFF	TGTGCCAGCAGCTCGTTCGGACAGGGGCAGTTCTTC
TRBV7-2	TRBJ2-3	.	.	CASSPNEGLGTQYF	TGTGCCAGCAGCCCAAACGAGGGCTTGGGTACGCAGTATTTT
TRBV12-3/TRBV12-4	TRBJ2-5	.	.	CASNLDGEETQYF	TGTGCCAGCAACTTGGACGGGGAAGAGACCCAGTACTTC
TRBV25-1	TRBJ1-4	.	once	CASSEYLGAEKLFF	TGTGCCAGCAGTGAATATTTGGGAGCAGAAAAACTGTTTTTT
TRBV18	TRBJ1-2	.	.	CASSTLTVDYGYTF	TGTGCCAGCTCGACCCTGACAGTCGACTATGGCTACACCTTC
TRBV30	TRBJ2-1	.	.	CAWSLETGVIDEQFF	TGTGCCTGGAGTCTGGAGACGGGGGTAATCGATGAGCAGTTCTTC
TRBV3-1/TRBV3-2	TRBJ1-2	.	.	CASSQRPGRNGYTF	TGTGCCAGCAGCCAACGGCCAGGTCGGAATGGCTACACCTTC
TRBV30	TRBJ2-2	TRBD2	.	CAWQIAGINTGELFF	TGTGCCTGGCAGATAGCGGGGATAAACACCGGGGAGCTGTTTTTT
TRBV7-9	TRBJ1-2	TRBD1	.	CASSTGTGGYGYTF	TGTGCCAGCAGCACCGGGACAGGGGGTTATGGCTACACCTTC
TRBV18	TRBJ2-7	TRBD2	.	CASSPPGGGVSYEQYF	TGTGCCAGCTCACCACCGGGCGGGGGGGTCTCCTACGAGCAGTACTTC
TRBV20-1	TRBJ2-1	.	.	CSASSRGEQFF	TGCAGTGCTAGCAGCCGGGGGGAGCAGTTCTTC
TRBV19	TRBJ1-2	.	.	CASNQGWGGYTF	TGTGCCAGTAACCAGGGATGGGGTGGCTACACCTTC
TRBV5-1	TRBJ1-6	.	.	CASSLEGRSSYNSPLHF	TGCGCCAGCAGCCTCGAGGGCAGGAGCTCCTATAATTCACCCCTCCACTTT
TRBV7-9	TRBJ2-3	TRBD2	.	CASSFVLAGHTDTQYF	TGTGCCAGCAGCTTTGTCCTAGCGGGGCACACAGATACGCAGTATTTT
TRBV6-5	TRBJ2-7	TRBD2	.	CASSSGGSRGYEQYF	TGTGCCAGCAGCTCCGGGGGGTCCCGTGGGTACGAGCAGTACTTC
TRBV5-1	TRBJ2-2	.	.	CASSNFSGNTGELFF	TGCGCCAGCAGCAACTTTTCAGGGAACACCGGGGAGCTGTTTTTT
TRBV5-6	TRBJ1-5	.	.	CASSQGPTNQPQHF	TGTGCCAGCAGCCAGGGGCCAACTAATCAGCCCCAGCATTTT
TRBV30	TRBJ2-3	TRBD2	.	CAWSVAGGQYTDTQYF	TGTGCCTGGAGTGTAGCGGGGGGCCAATACACAGATACGCAGTATTTT